These T cell receptor beta chains were read from a single sample in a study of T cells after yellow fever vaccination. TCRdb analysed the 5' RACE reads with MiXCR anew, one entry per CDR3 protein. The sample comprises 620,000 or so distinct CDR3 sequences, roughly a sixth of which are singletons, and roughly 17% rests with the top ten. This specimen consisted of PBMCs, obtained about 5 days after the first yellow fever vaccination. These receptors were collected from a young man who received the YFV17D yellow fever vaccine. Both conserved end residues are part of each CDR3. The D gene is left open where the match is weak. For some rows the clone size is stated as once, few or many, or as a class when expanded; others skip it.

cdr3_aa,cdr3_nt,clone_size,v_call,j_call,d_call
CASKRAPTLYNEQFF,TGTGCCAGCAAACGCGCCCCTACCCTTTACAATGAGCAGTTCTTC,few,TRBV4-2,TRBJ2-1,-
CASSLVGADTQYF,TGTGCCAGCAGCTTAGTGGGGGCAGATACGCAGTATTTT,many,TRBV7-2,TRBJ2-3,-
CASSLPSGGFPYNEQFF,TGTGCCAGCAGTTTACCCAGCGGGGGGTTCCCTTACAATGAGCAGTTCTTC,few,TRBV27,TRBJ2-1,TRBD2
CASSLERRGGDTQYF,TGTGCCAGCAGCTTAGAACGGCGGGGGGGGGATACGCAGTATTTT,few,TRBV11-2,TRBJ2-3,TRBD2
CASTPLRGRGSPLHF,TGTGCCAGCACCCCACTAAGGGGGCGTGGGTCACCCCTCCACTTT,-,TRBV12-3/TRBV12-4,TRBJ1-6,TRBD1
CASTLRGGAYNEQFF,TGTGCCAGCACCTTAAGGGGGGGGGCCTACAATGAGCAGTTCTTC,few,TRBV5-6,TRBJ2-1,-
CSARASGGSYNEQFF,TGCAGTGCTAGAGCTAGCGGGGGCTCCTACAATGAGCAGTTCTTC,few,TRBV20-1,TRBJ2-1,TRBD2
CASNWRGPSYEQYF,TGCGCCAGCAACTGGAGGGGGCCCTCCTACGAGCAGTACTTC,-,TRBV5-1,TRBJ2-7,-
CASSLDRGVTDTQYF,TGTGCCAGCAGCTTGGACAGGGGAGTCACAGATACGCAGTATTTT,few,TRBV5-6,TRBJ2-3,TRBD1
CASSGGAGELFF,TGTGCCAGCAGCGGGGGCGCCGGGGAGCTGTTTTTT,few,TRBV7-6,TRBJ2-2,-
CASSYYLGGEVLSSGNTIYF,TGTGCCAGCAGTTACTACCTAGGGGGGGAGGTCCTCAGCTCTGGAAACACCATATATTTT,-,TRBV6-2/TRBV6-3,TRBJ1-3,-
CASSPTSEREQFF,TGTGCCAGCTCACCAACTAGCGAACGTGAGCAGTTCTTC,-,TRBV18,TRBJ2-1,TRBD2
CASSLATSGGTDTQYF,TGCGCCAGCAGCTTGGCTACTAGCGGGGGAACAGATACGCAGTATTTT,many,TRBV5-1,TRBJ2-3,TRBD2
CASSFGGPNSPLHF,TGTGCCAGCAGCTTTGGGGGGCCCAATTCACCCCTCCACTTT,few,TRBV7-2,TRBJ1-6,-